These 10 T cell receptor beta chains share one sample of origin, sequenced in a study of a mutant IDH1 vaccine in newly diagnosed glioma. Time point here: baseline, week 1 (first vaccination visit). The sample's treatment: pre-vaccination baseline after standard-of-care therapy. Generated by immunoSEQ multiplex PCR, the TCRdb table keeps only in-frame clones and is missing some. This table has tens of thousands of clones, 88% appearing once. This specimen was PBMCs, taken from a glioma patient treated with radiotherapy, temozolomide or both. Receptors were obtained from a woman aged 40 to 55 with glioma.

This chain links TRBV4-1 with TRBJ2-1; the match to TRBD2 covers 12 bases. Trimming took 5 bases from V and 7 from J; bases not matched to a gene: 9. Germline CDR1 reads MGHRA; CDR2 reads YSYEKL. The CDR3 length is 16 residues. CDR3 sequence: CASSSQTSGSSNEQFF. The DNA of the CDR3 is TGCGCCAGCAGCTCCCAGACTAGCGGGAGCTCGAATGAGCAGTTCTTC.

The V gene is TRBV5-6, the J gene TRBJ1-1; D remains unclear. CDR1 is SGHDT and CDR2 is YYEEEE in the germline V gene. Trimming pared 7 bases from V and 0 bases from J, leaving 22 bases between. The CDR3 has 17 amino acids. This chain's CDR3 is CASAPNAGFEMNTEAFF. CDR3 nucleotides: TGTGCCAGCGCACCAAACGCCGGCTTTGAGATGAACACTGAAGCTTTCTTT. Combining the CDR3 with reference TRBV5-6 and TRBJ1-1 gives the whole variable domain DAGVTQSPTHLIKTRGQQVTLRCSPKSGHDTVSWYQQALGQGPQFIFQYYEEEERQRGNFPDRFSGHQFPNYSSELNVNALLLGDSALYLCASAPNAGFEMNTEAFFGQGTRLTVV.

This chain joins TRBV6-6 and TRBJ2-1; D gene uncertain. The CDR3 loop spans 11 amino acids. Trimming removed 7 bases from V and 4 bases from J, with 5 bases in between. Per the germline V gene, CDR1 is MNHNY and CDR2 is SVGAGI (reference sequence). CDR3: CASTAYNEQFF. CDR3 in DNA: TGTGCCAGCACTGCTTACAATGAGCAGTTCTTC.

This clone was observed a few times. Here the CDR3 reads CASSLRASGGAETQYF. CDR3 sequence (DNA): TGCGCCAGCAGCTTGAGGGCTAGCGGGGGGGCCGAGACCCAGTACTTC. The chain has TRBV5-1 and TRBJ2-5; 12 bases align to TRBD2. Trimming at V came to 1 base and at J to 5 bases, leaving 6 bases not matched to a gene. This CDR3 has 16 amino acids. From germline, CDR1 is SGHRS and CDR2 YFSETQ. Complete variable domain (other parts from reference TRBV5-1 and TRBJ2-5): KAGVTQTPRYLIKTRGQQVTLSCSPISGHRSVSWYQQTPGQGLQFLFEYFSETQRNKGNFPGRFSGRQFSNSRSEMNVSTLELGDSALYLCASSLRASGGAETQYFGPGTRLLVL.

Details on this clone: This same CDR3 is encoded by further DNA sequences in the sample. DNA of the CDR3: TGTGCCAGCAGTGACGGCTACGAGCAGTACTTC. This codes for CASSDGYEQYF. The chain combines TRBV25-1 with TRBJ2-7; D call uncertain. The length of the CDR3 is 11 residues. Germline V gene lookup returns CDR1 MGHDK and CDR2 SYGVNS. The V end lost 3 bases, the J end lost 3 bases, and 3 bases lay between the germline ends.

The chain joins TRBV6-5 to TRBJ1-2; D gene unclear. V shed 2 bases and J shed 5 bases, with 9 bases lying between them. CDR1 and CDR2 (germline): MNHEY, SVGAGI. The CDR3 spans 13 residues. Here the CDR3 DNA reads TGTGCCAGCAGTTACGAACTCTCATATGGCTACACCTTC. Its protein product is CASSYELSYGYTF.

The chain uses TRBV7-8 and TRBJ1-2, with D possibly matching TRBD1 (5 bases). In germline, CDR1 is SGHVS, CDR2 FQNEAQ. Trimming pared 5 bases from V and 0 bases from J, leaving 10 bases between. CDR3 size: 14 residues. This CDR3 is CASSPGTSNYGYTF. The DNA of the CDR3 is TGTGCCAGCAGCCCTGGGACGTCTAACTATGGCTACACCTTC.

V gene TRBV7-2 combines with J gene TRBJ2-3; D remains ambiguous. The length of the CDR3 is 13 residues. Germline V gives CDR1 SGHTA, CDR2 FQGNSA. V shed 5 bases and J shed 6 bases, with 12 bases lying between them. Written as DNA, the CDR3 is TGTGCCAGCAGCACGTTCAGGTCGGATACGCAGTATTTT. Translated, it gives CASSTFRSDTQYF.

This rearrangement joins TRBV6-1 to TRBJ2-7; the D gene is possibly TRBD2 (5 bases). CDR1 is MNHNS, CDR2 SASEGT, per germline. Trimming left V 4 bases short and J 6 bases short, with 13 bases between. The CDR3 is 13 amino acids. DNA of the CDR3: TGTGCCAGCAGTGTGGGATTAGCGTCCGAGCAGTACTTC. This encodes CASSVGLASEQYF.

The CDR3 bases are TGTGCCAGCAGTTACAATAGCGGGGGACAAGAGACCCAGTACTTC. Its protein is CASSYNSGGQETQYF. The V gene is TRBV6-5, the J gene TRBJ2-5, with 9 bases fitting TRBD2. The CDR3 runs 15 residues. J gave up 2 bases and V 2 bases, and 3 bases lay outside the gene matches. CDR1 is MNHEY and CDR2 is SVGAGI in the germline V gene.